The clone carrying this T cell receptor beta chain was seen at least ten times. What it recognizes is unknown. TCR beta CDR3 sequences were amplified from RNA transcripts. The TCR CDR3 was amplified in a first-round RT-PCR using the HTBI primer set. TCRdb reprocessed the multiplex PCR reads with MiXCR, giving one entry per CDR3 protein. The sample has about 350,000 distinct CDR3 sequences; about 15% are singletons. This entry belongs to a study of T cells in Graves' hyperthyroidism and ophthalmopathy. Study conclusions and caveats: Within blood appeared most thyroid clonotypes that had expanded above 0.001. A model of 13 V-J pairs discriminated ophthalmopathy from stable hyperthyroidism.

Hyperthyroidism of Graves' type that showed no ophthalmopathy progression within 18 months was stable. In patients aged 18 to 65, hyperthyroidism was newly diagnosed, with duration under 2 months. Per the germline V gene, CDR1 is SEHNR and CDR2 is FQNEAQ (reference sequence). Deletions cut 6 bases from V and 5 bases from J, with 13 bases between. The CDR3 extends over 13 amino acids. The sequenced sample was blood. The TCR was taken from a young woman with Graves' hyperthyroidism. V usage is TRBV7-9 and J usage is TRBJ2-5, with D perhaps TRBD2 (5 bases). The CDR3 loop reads CASRLLGGETQYF. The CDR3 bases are TGTGCCAGCAGGTTACTAGGCGGGGAGACCCAGTACTTC.